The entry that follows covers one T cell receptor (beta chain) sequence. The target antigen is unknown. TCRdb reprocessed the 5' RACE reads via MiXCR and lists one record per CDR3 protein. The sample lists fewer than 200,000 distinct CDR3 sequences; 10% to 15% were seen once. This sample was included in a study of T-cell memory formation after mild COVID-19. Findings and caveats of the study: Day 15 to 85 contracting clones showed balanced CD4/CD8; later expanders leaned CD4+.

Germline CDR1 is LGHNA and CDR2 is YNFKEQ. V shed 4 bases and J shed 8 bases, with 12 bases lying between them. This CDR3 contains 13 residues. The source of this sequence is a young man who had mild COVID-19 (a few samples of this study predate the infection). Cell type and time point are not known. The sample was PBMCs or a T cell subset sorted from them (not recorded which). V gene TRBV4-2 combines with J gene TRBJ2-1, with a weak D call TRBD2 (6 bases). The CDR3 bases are TGTGCCAGCAGCCTCCGGCGGGGAGATGAGCAGTTCTTC. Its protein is CASSLRRGDEQFF.